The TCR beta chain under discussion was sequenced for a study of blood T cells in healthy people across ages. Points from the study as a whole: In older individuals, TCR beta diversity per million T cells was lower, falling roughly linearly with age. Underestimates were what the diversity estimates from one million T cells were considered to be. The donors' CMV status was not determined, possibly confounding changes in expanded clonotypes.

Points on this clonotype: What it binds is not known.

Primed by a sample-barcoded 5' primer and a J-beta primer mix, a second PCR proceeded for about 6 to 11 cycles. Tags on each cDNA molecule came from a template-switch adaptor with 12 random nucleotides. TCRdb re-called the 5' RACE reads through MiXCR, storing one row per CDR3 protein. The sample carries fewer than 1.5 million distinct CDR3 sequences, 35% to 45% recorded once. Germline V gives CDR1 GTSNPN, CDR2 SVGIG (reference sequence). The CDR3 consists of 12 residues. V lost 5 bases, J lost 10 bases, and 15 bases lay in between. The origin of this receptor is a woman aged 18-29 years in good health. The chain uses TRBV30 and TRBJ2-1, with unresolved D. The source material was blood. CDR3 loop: CAWGGENYEQFF. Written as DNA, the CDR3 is TGTGCCTGGGGTGGAGAAAACTACGAGCAGTTCTTC.